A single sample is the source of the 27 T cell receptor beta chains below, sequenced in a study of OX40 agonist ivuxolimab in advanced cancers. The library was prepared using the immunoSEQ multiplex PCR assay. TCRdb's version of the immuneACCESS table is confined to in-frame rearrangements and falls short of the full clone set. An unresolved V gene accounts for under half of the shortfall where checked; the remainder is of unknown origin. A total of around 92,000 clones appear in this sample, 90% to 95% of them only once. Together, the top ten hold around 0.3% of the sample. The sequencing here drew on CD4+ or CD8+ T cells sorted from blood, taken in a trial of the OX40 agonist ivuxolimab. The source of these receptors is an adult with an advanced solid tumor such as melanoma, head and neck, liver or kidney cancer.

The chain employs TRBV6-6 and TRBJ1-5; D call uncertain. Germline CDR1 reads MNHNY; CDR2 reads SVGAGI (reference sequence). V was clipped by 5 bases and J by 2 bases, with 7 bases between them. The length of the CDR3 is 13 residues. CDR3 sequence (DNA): TGTGCCAGCAGTCGACATGGCAATCAGCCCCAGCATTTT. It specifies CASSRHGNQPQHF.

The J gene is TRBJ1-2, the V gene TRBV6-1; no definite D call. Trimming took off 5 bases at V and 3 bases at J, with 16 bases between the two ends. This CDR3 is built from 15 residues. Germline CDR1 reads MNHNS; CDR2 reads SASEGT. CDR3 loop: CASSLDGGEDYGYTF. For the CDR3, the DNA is TGTGCCAGCAGTTTGGACGGTGGCGAGGACTATGGCTACACCTTC.

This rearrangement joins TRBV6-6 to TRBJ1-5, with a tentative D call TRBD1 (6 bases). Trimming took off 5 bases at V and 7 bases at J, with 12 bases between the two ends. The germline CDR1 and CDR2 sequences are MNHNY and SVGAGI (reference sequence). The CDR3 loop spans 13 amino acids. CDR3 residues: CASSNRVGQPQHF. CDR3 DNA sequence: TGTGCCAGCAGTAACAGGGTTGGGCAGCCCCAGCATTTT.

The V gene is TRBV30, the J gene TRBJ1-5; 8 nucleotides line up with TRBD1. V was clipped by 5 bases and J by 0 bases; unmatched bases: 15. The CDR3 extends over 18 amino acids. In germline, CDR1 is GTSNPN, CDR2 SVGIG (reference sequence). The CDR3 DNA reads TGTGCCTGGGCCTCGGACAGGGTGACGGCGCGTAGCAATCAGCCCCAGCATTTT. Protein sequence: CAWASDRVTARSNQPQHF. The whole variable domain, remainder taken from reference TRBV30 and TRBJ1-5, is SQTIHQWPATLVQPVGSPLSLECTVEGTSNPNLYWYRQAAGRGLQLLFYSVGIGQISSEVPQNLSASRPQDRQFILSSKKLLLSDSGFYLCAWASDRVTARSNQPQHFGDGTRLSIL.

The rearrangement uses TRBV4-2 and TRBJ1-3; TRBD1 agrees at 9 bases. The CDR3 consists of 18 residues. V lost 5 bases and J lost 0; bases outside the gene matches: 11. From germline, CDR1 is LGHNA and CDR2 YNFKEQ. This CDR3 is CASSFTGQGFLSGNTIYF. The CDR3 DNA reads TGTGCCAGCAGCTTTACGGGACAGGGATTCCTCTCTGGAAACACCATATATTTT.

The CDR3 bases are TGTGCCATCAGGCAGGGGGCGGATCAGCCCCAGCATTTT. It yields the protein CAIRQGADQPQHF. V is TRBV10-3 and J is TRBJ1-5, with TRBD1 matching over 8 bases. Germline V CDR1 and CDR2: ENHRY, SYGVKD. This CDR3 is built from 13 residues. J gave up 5 bases and V 6 bases, and 3 bases lay outside the gene matches.

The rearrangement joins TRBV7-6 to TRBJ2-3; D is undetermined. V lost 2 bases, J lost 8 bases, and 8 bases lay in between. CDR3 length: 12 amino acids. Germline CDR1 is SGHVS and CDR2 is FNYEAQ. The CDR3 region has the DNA TGTGCCAGCAGCTTATCACTGGGTACGCAGTATTTT. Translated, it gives CASSLSLGTQYF. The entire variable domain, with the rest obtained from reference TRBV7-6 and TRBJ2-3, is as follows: GAGVSQSPRYKVTKRGQDVALRCDPISGHVSLYWYRQALGQGPEFLTYFNYEAQQDKSGLPNDRFSAERPEGSISTLTIQRTEQRDSAMYRCASSLSLGTQYFGPGTRLTVL.

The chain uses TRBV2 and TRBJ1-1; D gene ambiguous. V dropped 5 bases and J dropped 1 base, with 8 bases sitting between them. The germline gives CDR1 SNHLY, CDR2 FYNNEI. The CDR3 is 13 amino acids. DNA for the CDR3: TGTGCCAGCAGTCTGACGGCGAACACTGAAGCTTTCTTT. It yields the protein CASSLTANTEAFF.

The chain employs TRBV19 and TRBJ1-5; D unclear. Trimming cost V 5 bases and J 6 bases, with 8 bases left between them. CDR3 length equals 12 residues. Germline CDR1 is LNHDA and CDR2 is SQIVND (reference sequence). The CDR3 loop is CASSAQFQPQHF. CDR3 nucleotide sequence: TGTGCCAGTAGTGCCCAATTTCAGCCCCAGCATTTT.

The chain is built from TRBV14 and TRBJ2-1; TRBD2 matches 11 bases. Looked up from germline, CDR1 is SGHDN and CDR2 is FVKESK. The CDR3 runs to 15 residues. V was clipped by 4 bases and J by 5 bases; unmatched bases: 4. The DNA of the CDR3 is TGTGCCAGCAGCCTCCTAGCGGGAGGTGACAATGAGCAGTTCTTC. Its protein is CASSLLAGGDNEQFF.

This CDR3 reads CASSLWGSPLHF. CDR3 DNA sequence: TGTGCCAGCAGCTTATGGGGCTCACCCCTCCACTTT. The chain employs TRBV11-2 and TRBJ1-6, with D possibly being TRBD1 (5 bases). Per germline, CDR1 SGHAT and CDR2 FQNNGV. V was cut by 2 bases and J by 10 bases, with 6 bases left in between. The CDR3 loop spans 12 amino acids.

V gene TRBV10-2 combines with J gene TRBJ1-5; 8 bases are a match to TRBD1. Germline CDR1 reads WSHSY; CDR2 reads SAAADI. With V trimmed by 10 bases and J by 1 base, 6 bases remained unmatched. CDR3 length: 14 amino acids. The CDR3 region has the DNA TGCGCCACCACGGACAGGGCGAGCAATCAGCCCCAGCATTTT. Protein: CATTDRASNQPQHF.

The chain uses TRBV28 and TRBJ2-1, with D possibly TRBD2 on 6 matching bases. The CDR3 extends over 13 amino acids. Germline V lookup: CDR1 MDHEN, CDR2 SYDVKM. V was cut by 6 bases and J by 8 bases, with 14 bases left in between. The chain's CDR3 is CASSRLADHEQFF. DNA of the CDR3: TGTGCCAGCAGCCGCTTAGCGGACCATGAGCAGTTCTTC.

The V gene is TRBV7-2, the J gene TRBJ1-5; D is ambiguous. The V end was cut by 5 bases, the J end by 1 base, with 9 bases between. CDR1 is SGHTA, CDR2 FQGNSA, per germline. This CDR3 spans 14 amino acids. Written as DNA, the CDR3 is TGTGCCAGCAGCCCCAGACTCAGCAATCAGCCCCAGCATTTT. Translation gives CASSPRLSNQPQHF.

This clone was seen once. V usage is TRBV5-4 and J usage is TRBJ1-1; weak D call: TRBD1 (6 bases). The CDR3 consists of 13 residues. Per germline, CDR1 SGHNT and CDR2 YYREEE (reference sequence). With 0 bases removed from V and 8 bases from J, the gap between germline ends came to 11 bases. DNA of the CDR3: TGTGCCAGCAGCTTGGACCACAGGGAAGAAGCTTTCTTT. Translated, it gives CASSLDHREEAFF.

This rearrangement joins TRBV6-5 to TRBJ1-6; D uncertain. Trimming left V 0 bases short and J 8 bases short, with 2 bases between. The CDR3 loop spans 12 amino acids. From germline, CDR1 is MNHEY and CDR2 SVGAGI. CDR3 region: CASSYSHSPLHF. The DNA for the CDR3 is TGTGCCAGCAGTTACTCTCATTCACCCCTCCACTTT.

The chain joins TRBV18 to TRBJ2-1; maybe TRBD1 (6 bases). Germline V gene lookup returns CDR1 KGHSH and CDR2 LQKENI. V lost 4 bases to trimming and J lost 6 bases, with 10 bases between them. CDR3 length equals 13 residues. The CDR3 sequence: CASSRTDPNEQFF. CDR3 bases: TGTGCCAGCTCACGGACAGACCCCAATGAGCAGTTCTTC.

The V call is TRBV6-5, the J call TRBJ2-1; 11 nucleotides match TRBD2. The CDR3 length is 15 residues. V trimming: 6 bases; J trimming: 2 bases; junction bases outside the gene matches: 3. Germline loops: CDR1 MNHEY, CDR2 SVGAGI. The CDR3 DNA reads TGTGCCAGCAGCACTAGCGGGAGTCCCTACAATGAGCAGTTCTTC. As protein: CASSTSGSPYNEQFF.

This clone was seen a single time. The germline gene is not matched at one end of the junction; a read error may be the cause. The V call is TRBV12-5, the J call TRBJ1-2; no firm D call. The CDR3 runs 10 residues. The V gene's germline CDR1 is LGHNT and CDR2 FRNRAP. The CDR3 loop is CASGLLTGAF. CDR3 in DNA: TGTGCCTCCGGGCTCCTAACCGGAGCGTTC.

In DNA form, the CDR3 reads TGTGCCAGCAGCCAAGCTTCTGCGGGGGGGTTCACAGATACGCAGTATTTT. Translated, it gives CASSQASAGGFTDTQYF. This chain links TRBV4-2 with TRBJ2-3, with TRBD2 matching 9 bases. V dropped 1 base and J dropped 2; count of bases not matched to a gene: 7. Germline V gene lookup returns CDR1 LGHNA and CDR2 YNFKEQ. CDR3 length equals 17 residues.

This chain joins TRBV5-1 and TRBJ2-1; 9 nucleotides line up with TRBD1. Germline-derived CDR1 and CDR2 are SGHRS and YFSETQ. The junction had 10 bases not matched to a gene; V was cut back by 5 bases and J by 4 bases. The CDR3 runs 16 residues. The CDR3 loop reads CASSPAGDRAYNEQFF. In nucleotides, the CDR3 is TGCGCCAGCAGTCCCGCGGGGGACAGGGCTTACAATGAGCAGTTCTTC.

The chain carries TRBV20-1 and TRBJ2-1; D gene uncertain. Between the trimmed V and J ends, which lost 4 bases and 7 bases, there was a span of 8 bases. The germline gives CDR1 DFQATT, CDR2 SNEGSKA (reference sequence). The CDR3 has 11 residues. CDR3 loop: CSATRVNEQFF. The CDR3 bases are TGCAGTGCTACTCGAGTGAATGAGCAGTTCTTC.

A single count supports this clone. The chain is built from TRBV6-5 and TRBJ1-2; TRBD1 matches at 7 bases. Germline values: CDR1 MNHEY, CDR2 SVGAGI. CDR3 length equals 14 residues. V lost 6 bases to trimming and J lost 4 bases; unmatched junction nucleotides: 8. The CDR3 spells CASSNRQGGYGYTF. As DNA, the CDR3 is TGTGCCAGCAGCAATCGACAGGGAGGCTATGGCTACACCTTC.

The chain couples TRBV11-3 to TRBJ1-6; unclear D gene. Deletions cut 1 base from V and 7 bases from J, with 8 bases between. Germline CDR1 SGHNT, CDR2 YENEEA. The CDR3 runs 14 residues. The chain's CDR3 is CASSLGRSNSPLHF. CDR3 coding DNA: TGTGCCAGCAGCTTAGGGCGGTCAAATTCACCCCTCCACTTT.

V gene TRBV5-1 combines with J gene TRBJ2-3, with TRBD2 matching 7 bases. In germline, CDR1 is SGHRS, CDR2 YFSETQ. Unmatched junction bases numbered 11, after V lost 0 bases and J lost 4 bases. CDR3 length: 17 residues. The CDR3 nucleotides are TGCGCCAGCAGCTTGGCGCTGGGAGGGAGTTTCTCAGATACGCAGTATTTT. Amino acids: CASSLALGGSFSDTQYF.

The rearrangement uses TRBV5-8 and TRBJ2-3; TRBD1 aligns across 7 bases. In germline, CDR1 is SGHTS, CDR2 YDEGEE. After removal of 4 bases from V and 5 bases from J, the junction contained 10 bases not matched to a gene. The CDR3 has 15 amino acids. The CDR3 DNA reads TGTGCCAGCAGCACCAGACAGGGTGGTTTAGATACGCAGTATTTT. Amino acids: CASSTRQGGLDTQYF.

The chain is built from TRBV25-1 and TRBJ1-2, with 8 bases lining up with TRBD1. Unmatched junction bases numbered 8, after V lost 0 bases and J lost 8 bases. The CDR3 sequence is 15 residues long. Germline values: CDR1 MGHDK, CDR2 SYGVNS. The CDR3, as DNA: TGTGCCAGCAGTGAATATACAGGGGGGGTAGGGGGCTACACCTTC. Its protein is CASSEYTGGVGGYTF.